Detailed here is one TCR beta chain. These data belong to a study of control samples from healthy donors and cancer patients. Sequencing used immunoSEQ multiplex PCR; TCRdb keeps in-frame clones, though not all of them. The top ten hold 9% to 10% of the sample, which has about 86,000 clones, around 90% seen once. The TCR originated in a woman between 45 and 60 years old with colorectal cancer. Specimen: PBMCs.

CDR3 nucleotide sequence: TGTGCCAGCAGTTACGGGACAGGGCTTGAAGCTTTCTTT. It specifies CASSYGTGLEAFF. The genes are TRBV6-5 and TRBJ1-1; TRBD1 matches at 9 bases. The CDR3 loop spans 13 amino acids. The J segment lost 7 bases and the V segment lost 2 bases, leaving 2 bases of the junction unmatched. CDR1 is MNHEY and CDR2 is SVGAGI in the germline V gene.